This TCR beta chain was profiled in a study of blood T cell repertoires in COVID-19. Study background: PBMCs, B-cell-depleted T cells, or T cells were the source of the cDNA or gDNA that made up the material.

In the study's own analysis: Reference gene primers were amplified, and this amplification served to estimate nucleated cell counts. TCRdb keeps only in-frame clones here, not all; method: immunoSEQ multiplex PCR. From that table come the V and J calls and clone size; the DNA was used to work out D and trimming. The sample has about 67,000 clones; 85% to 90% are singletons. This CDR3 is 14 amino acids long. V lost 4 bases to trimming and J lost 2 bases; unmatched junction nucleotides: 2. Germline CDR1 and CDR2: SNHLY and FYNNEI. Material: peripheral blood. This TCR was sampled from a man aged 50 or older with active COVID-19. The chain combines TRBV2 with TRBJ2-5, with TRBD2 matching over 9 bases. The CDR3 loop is CASSVGLAQETQYF. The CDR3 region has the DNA TGTGCCAGCAGTGTAGGACTAGCGCAAGAGACCCAGTACTTC.